This T cell receptor beta chain was identified in a study of T cell changes during pregnancy in multiple sclerosis. Deletions cut 5 bases from V and 7 bases from J, with 17 bases between. The CDR3 extends over 15 amino acids. Germline V gene lookup returns CDR1 LNHDA and CDR2 SQIVND (reference sequence). Clones were sequenced by immunoSEQ multiplex PCR, and TCRdb holds only the in-frame ones, with some missing. The table has just over 65,000 clones, 75% to 95% seen once. The sample was peripheral blood, taken in the second trimester of pregnancy. The sequence came from a female donor with multiple sclerosis, enrolled in a pregnancy study. The chain is built from TRBV19 and TRBJ2-2; D is perhaps TRBD2 (6 bases). The CDR3 loop reads CASSVLGRRGGELFF. CDR3 in DNA: TGTGCCAGTAGTGTATTAGGAAGGAGGGGCGGGGAGCTGTTTTTT.